The entry below gives a single TCR beta chain sequence along with its context. CDR3 size: 14 residues. From germline, CDR1 is SGHTA and CDR2 FQGNSA. The V end was cut by 7 bases, the J end by 3 bases, with 14 bases between. The data are from a study of long-term antiretroviral therapy in people with HIV. The assay, immunoSEQ v3.0, was run at survey level. Profiled with immunoSEQ multiplex PCR; TCRdb holds only in-frame clones, not every one. The data contain 30,000 to 40,000 clones, over 75% of them singletons. The sample in question was unsorted PBMCs, obtained 0.6 years after starting antiretroviral therapy. The rearrangement joins TRBV7-2 to TRBJ2-3, with unresolved D. The TCR was taken from a man aged 18 to 29 with HIV. The chain's CDR3 is CASTLSALTDTQYF. The CDR3 DNA follows: TGTGCCAGCACCCTTTCAGCGTTGACAGATACGCAGTATTTT.